This T cell receptor (beta chain) was profiled in a study of shared clonotypes between healthy human individuals (dated by TCRdb to 2018 to 2021). Study-wide context: The cohort comprised a couple of women and a few men aged 18 to 49 years. For each donor, CD4 naive and CD4 memory were each given three plates, CD8 naive was given two plates, and CD8 memory was given one plate. To estimate repertoire size and how much clonotype sharing occurs between individuals, the study deeply sequenced the blood TCR repertoires of five healthy adults. Libraries were prepared and TCR repertoires were sequenced by different laboratories using diverse techniques, in order to increase sequencing depth and limit assay-specific biases. Each donor's leukapheresis produced roughly between about 0.85 and 10 billion PBMCs. Broader findings and caveats from the paper: Sharing across a few donors was observed for around 5% of naive CD4, less than 4% of naive CD8, 2.3% of memory CD4, and about 0.38% of memory CD8 clonotypes. The genetic and exposure-history diversity represented was limited by the small number of donors. Naive subsets generally had larger estimated clonotype richness than memory subsets. Incomplete sequencing was indicated by rarefaction of sorted-subset datasets, despite the large sequencing depth. Pairwise subsampling indicated that sequencing depth was expected to affect the degree of clonotype sharing among donors. Sampling was restricted to blood, and TCR repertoires in tissues likely differ from the TCR repertoires found in blood. Compared with non-shared clonotypes, clonotypes shared by all four sorted-subset donors had higher generation probabilities.

Healthy HIV-negative adults with no recently reported acute infections or vaccinations were included as donors. All donors were Caucasian adults living in Nashville, Tennessee, USA. CD4+ T cells were enriched through magnetic negative selection, after which naive cells were positively selected on CD45RA and the remaining negative fraction served as the memory subset. Blood was obtained by leukapheresis, after which PBMCs were separated by Ficoll-Histopaque density gradient centrifugation and cryopreserved in liquid nitrogen vapor phase. Analytical flow cytometry was used to check the purity and quantity of every magnetically sorted T cell population. Genomic DNA was isolated from every sorted fraction and measured by UV absorbance on a Nanodrop 2000c. Worth noting for this clone: Its antigen is currently not known. Within one base of it there is no much larger clone, and no base qualities were kept.

CDR1 and CDR2 are read off the germline V gene (reference sequence) as SGHNT and YYREEE. The CDR3 has 15 amino acids, counting the end cysteine and phenylalanine. Solely the CDR3 DNA is kept, with 45 bases framed from the first base. Germline trimming amounts to 4 bases on V and 8 bases on J, with 10 as the count of junction bases outside the gene matches. TCR CDR3 regions were amplified from genomic DNA by multiplex PCR using the deep immunoSEQ assay. Genomic DNA extracted from each cell subset was distributed evenly over all wells of several immunoSEQ 96-well plates, and each plate served as one replicate. For sorted subsets, approximately 200 ng of genomic DNA, equivalent to 25,000 to 35,000 T cell genomes, went into each replicate PCR. Purified libraries were quantified with a Qubit 3.0 fluorometer, sized on a Bioanalyzer 2100, and re-quantified with the KAPA Library Quantification kit. A separate single-read 150-cycle Illumina NextSeq 550 flow cell was used to sequence each immunoSEQ 96-well plate. The original pipeline was this. Because only junctional sequences without quality scores were contained in the immunoSEQ output, filtering matching that applied to full-length reads could not be performed. Sequences were annotated with PyIR, a Python wrapper for IgBLAST v1.9, and V/J genes and CDR3 were assigned using IMGT germline references. Reads with weak V/J assignments (E-value above 1e-6), missing CDR3, stop codons, out-of-frame junctions, or ambiguous translated residues were removed. V3J clonotypes were defined by identical inferred V gene, J gene, and CDR3 amino acid sequence. To compute the percentage overlap between repertoires, the number of shared unique clonotypes was divided by the size of the smaller repertoire. Richness of each repertoire was evaluated using RTK rarefaction, the Chao1 estimator, and Recon v2.1 estimates of unobserved clonotypes. For all TCRbeta clonotypes obtained by the gDNA method from several donors, generation probabilities were computed with OLGA. In its TCRdb copy, this immuneACCESS table keeps in-frame sequences only and misses some clones. Where compared with another copy, unresolved V genes explain less than half of these, and the others have no known cause. V and J calls and clone size are as listed in that table; D and trimming were resolved from the DNA. Recorded for this sample are about 1 million clones; about 74% of them occurred a single time. About 1.5% of the sample is held by the ten biggest clonotypes.

The sequence joins TRBV5-4 to TRBJ2-1, with 9 bases aligning to TRBD1. Specimen: memory CD4+ T cells sorted from blood. The cell subset or site label of this sample denotes: CD45RA-negative fraction. This sequence was found in a man between 18 and 35 years old in good health. CDR3 protein: CASSAGQGNLYEQFF. Read as DNA, the sequence is TGTGCCAGCAGCGCGGGACAGGGTAATCTCTATGAGCAGTTCTTC.